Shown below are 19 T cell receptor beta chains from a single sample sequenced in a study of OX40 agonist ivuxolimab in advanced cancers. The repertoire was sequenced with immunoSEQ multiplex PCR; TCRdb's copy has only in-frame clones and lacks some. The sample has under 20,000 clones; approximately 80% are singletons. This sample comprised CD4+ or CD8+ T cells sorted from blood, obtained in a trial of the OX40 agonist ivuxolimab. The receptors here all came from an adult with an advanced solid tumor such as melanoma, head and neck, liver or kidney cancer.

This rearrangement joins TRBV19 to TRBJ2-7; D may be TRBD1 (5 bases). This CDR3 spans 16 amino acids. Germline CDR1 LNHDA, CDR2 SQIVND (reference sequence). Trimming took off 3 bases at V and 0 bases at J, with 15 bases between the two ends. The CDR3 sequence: CASSIPQGSPSYEQYF. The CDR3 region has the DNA TGTGCCAGTAGTATTCCCCAGGGATCGCCCTCCTACGAGCAGTACTTC.

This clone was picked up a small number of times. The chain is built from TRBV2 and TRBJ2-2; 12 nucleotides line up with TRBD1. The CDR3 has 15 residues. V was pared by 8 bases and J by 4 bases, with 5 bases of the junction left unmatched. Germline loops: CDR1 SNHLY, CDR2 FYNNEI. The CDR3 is CASRDRGHGTGELFF. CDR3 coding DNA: TGTGCCAGCCGGGACAGGGGGCATGGCACCGGGGAGCTGTTTTTT. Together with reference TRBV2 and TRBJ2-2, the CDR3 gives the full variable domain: EPEVTQTPSHQVTQMGQEVILRCVPISNHLYFYWYRQILGQKVEFLVSFYNNEISEKSEIFDDQFSVERPDGSNFTLKIRSTKLEDSAMYFCASRDRGHGTGELFFGEGSRLTVL.

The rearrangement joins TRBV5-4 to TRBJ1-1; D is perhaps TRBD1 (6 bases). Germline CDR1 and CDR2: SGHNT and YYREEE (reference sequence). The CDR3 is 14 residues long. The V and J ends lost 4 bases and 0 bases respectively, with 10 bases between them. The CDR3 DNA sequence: TGTGCCAGCAGCGTACAGGGCTTGAACACTGAAGCTTTCTTT. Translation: CASSVQGLNTEAFF.

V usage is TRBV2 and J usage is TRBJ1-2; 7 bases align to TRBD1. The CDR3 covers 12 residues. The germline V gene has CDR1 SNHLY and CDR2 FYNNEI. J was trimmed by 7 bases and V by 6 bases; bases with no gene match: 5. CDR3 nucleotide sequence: TGTGCCAGCAGAGGGGACAGTGGTGGCTACACCTTC. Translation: CASRGDSGGYTF.

CDR3: CASSSPSGGKETQYF. As DNA, the CDR3 is TGTGCCAGCAGTTCGCCTAGCGGGGGTAAAGAGACCCAGTACTTC. The J gene is TRBJ2-5, the V gene TRBV27; 10 bases fit TRBD2. The CDR3 length is 15 residues. V lost 4 bases to trimming and J lost 3 bases; unmatched junction nucleotides: 5. From germline, CDR1 is MNHEY and CDR2 SMNVEV (reference sequence).

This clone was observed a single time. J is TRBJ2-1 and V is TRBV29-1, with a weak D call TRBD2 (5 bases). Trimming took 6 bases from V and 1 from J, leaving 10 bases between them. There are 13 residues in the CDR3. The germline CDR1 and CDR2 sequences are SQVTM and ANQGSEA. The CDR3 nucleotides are TGCAGCGTAGACTATTGGTCCTACAATGAGCAGTTCTTC. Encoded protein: CSVDYWSYNEQFF.

CDR3 residues: CASSLGQEAYNEQFF. Written as DNA, the CDR3 is TGTGCCAGCAGTTTGGGACAGGAGGCCTACAATGAGCAGTTCTTC. V usage is TRBV28 and J usage is TRBJ2-1; TRBD1 aligns across 8 bases. The CDR3 is 15 residues long. V lost 3 bases, J lost 2 bases, and 3 bases stayed unmatched. CDR1 MDHEN and CDR2 SYDVKM come from the germline V gene. The whole variable domain, remainder taken from reference TRBV28 and TRBJ2-1, is DVKVTQSSRYLVKRTGEKVFLECVQDMDHENMFWYRQDPGLGLRLIYFSYDVKMKEKGDIPEGYSVSREKKERFSLILESASTNQTSMYLCASSLGQEAYNEQFFGPGTRLTVL.

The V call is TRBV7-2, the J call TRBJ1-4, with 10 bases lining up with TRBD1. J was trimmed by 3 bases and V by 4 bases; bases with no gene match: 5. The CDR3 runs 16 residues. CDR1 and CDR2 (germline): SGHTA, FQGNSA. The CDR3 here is CASSSRGQGSNEKLFF. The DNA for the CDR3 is TGTGCCAGCAGCTCTAGGGGACAGGGGTCTAATGAAAAACTGTTTTTT. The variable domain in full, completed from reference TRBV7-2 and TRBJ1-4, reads GAGVSQSPSNKVTEKGKDVELRCDPISGHTALYWYRQSLGQGLEFLIYFQGNSAPDKSGLPSDRFSAERTGGSVSTLTIQRTQQEDSAVYLCASSSRGQGSNEKLFFGSGTQLSVL.

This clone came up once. The CDR3, as DNA: TGTGCCACCAGCCAGGGGAACTATAATTCACCCCTCCACTTT. Protein: CATSQGNYNSPLHF. V gene TRBV6-5 combines with J gene TRBJ1-6; TRBD1 is a possible D gene (6 bases). There are 14 residues in the CDR3. Germline CDR1 is MNHEY and CDR2 is SVGAGI. Trimming took 10 bases from V and 3 from J, leaving 13 bases between them.

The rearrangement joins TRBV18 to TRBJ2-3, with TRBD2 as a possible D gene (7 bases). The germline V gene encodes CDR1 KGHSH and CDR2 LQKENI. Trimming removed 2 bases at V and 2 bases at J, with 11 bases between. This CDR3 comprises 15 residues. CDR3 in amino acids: CASSPAGAYTDTQYF. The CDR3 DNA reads TGTGCCAGCTCACCAGCGGGGGCCTACACAGATACGCAGTATTTT.

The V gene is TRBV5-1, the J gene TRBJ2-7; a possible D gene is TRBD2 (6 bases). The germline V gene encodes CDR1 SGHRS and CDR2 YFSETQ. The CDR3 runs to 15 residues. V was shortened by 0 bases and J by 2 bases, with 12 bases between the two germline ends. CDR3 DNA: TGCGCCAGCAGCTTGGAAGCTAGCGTTACCTACGAGCAGTACTTC. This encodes CASSLEASVTYEQYF. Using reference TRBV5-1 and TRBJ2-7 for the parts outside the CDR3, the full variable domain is KAGVTQTPRYLIKTRGQQVTLSCSPISGHRSVSWYQQTPGQGLQFLFEYFSETQRNKGNFPGRFSGRQFSNSRSEMNVSTLELGDSALYLCASSLEASVTYEQYFGPGTRLTVT.

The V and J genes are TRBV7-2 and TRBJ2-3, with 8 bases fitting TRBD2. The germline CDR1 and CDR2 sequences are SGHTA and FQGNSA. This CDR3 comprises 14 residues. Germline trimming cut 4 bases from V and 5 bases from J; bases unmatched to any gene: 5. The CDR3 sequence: CASSSGGGKDTQYF. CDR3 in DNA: TGTGCCAGCAGCTCCGGGGGGGGGAAAGATACGCAGTATTTT.

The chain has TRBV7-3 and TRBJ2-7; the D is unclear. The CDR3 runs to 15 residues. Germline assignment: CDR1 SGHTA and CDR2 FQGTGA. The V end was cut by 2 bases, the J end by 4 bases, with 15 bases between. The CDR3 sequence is CASSLASEVLYEQYF. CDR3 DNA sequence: TGTGCCAGCAGCTTAGCGTCTGAGGTCTTATACGAGCAGTACTTC.

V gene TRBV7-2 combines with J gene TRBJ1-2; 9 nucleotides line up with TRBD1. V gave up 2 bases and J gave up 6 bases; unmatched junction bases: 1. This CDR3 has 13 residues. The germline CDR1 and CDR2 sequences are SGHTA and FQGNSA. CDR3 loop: CASSLWTGDGYTF. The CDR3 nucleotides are TGTGCCAGCAGCTTATGGACAGGGGATGGCTACACCTTC.

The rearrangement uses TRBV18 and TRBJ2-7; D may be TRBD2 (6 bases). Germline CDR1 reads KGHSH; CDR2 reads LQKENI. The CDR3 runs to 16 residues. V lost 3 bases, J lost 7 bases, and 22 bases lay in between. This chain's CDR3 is CASSPYSGTHLREQYF. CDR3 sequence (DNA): TGTGCCAGCTCACCCTACTCCGGGACTCATCTTAGGGAGCAGTACTTC.

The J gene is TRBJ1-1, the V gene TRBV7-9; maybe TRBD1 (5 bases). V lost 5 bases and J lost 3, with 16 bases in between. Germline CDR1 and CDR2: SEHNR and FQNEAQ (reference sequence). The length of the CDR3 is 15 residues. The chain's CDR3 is CASSPGRGRDTEAFF. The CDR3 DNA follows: TGTGCCAGCAGCCCAGGTCGGGGCAGGGACACTGAAGCTTTCTTT.

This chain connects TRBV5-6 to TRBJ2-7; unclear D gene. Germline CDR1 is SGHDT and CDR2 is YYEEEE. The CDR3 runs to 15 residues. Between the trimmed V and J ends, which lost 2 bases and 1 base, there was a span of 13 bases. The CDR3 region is CASSLIGPPSYEQYF. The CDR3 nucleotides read TGTGCCAGCAGCTTAATTGGTCCCCCGTCCTACGAGCAGTACTTC. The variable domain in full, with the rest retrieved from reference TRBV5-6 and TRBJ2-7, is DAGVTQSPTHLIKTRGQQVTLRCSPKSGHDTVSWYQQALGQGPQFIFQYYEEEERQRGNFPDRFSGHQFPNYSSELNVNALLLGDSALYLCASSLIGPPSYEQYFGPGTRLTVT.

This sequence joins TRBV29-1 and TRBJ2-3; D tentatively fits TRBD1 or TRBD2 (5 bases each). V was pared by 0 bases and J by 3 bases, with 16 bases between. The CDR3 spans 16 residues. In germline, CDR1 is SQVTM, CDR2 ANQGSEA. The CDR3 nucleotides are TGCAGCGTTGAAGATGGGGCGGGCAGCGGTACAGATACGCAGTATTTT. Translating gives CSVEDGAGSGTDTQYF.

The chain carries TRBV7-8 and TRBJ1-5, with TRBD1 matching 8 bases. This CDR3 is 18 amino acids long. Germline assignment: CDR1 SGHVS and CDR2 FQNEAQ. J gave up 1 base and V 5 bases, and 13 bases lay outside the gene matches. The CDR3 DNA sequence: TGTGCCAGCAGCGGAAACAGGGGGGCCGCAGAAAGCAATCAGCCCCAGCATTTT. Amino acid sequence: CASSGNRGAAESNQPQHF.